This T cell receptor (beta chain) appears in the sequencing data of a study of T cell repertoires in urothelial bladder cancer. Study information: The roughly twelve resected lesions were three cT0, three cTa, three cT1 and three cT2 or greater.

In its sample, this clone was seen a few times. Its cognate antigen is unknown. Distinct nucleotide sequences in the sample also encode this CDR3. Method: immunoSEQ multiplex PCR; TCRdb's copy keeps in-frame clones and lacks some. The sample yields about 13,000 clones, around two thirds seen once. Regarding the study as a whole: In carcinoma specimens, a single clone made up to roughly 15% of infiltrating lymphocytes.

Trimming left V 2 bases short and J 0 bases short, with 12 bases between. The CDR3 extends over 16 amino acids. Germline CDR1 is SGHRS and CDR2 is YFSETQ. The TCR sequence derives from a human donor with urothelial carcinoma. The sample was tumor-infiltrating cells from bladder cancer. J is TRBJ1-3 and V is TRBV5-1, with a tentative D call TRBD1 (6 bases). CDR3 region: CASSLGGIHSGNTIYF. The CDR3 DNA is TGCGCCAGCAGCTTAGGGGGGATTCACTCTGGAAACACCATATATTTT.